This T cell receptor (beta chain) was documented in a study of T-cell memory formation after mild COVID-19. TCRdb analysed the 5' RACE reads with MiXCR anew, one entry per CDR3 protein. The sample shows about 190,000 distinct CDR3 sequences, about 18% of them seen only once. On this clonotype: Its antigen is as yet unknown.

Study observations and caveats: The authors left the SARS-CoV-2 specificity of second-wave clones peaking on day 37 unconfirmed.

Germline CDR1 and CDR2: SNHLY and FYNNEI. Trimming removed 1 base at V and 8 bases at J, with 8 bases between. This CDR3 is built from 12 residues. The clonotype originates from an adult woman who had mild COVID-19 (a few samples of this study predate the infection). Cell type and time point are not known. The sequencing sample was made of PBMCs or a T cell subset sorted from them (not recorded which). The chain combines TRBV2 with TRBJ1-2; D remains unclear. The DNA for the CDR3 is TGTGCCAGCAGTGAAGATATAGGCGGCTACACCTTC. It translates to CASSEDIGGYTF.